This entry is about one T cell receptor beta chain. The record originates from a study of cytomegalovirus exposure and HLA in healthy donors. The PCR ran on 60 Vbeta and 13 Jbeta primers. Assay used: immunoSEQ multiplex PCR; TCRdb lists only in-frame clones, some missing. The table lists under 200,000 clones, about 75% of them singletons. This receptor was obtained from a man aged 50 to 60 in good health and CMV-seropositive. The sequenced sample was PBMCs.

The CDR3, as DNA: TGTGCCAGCAGCTCGTGGGCCAACGTCCTGACTTTC. Protein sequence: CASSSWANVLTF. V gene TRBV9 combines with J gene TRBJ2-6; D is unclear. V lost 4 bases to trimming and J lost 5 bases, with 4 bases between them. The length of the CDR3 is 12 residues. Germline CDR1 SGDLS, CDR2 YYNGEE.